The 20 T cell receptor beta chains listed next were all sequenced from one sample in a study of T cell responses to AZD1222 COVID-19 vaccine listed by TCRdb under 2021. The receptor library was made with the immunoSEQ multiplex PCR assay. In TCRdb, the immuneACCESS table is reduced to in-frame sequences with V and J assigned. These tables do not hold every clone; where another copy was compared, an unresolved V gene accounts for under half, and the others remain unexplained. In all, the sample holds around 150,000 clones, and roughly 90% of those were seen once. The ten largest clonotypes hold around 5.9% of the sample. In the paper's terms, the time point label means: baseline before first vaccination. The specimen comprised peripheral blood, sampled on day 0 of AZD1222 vaccination. All receptors derive from an adult in good health.

The DNA for the CDR3 is TGTGCCAGCTGGAGGGGGCAGGCAGGAAACACCATATATTTT. It yields the protein CASWRGQAGNTIYF. The rearrangement links TRBV6-5 to TRBJ1-3; 7 bases align to TRBD1. Unmatched junction bases numbered 8, after V lost 8 bases and J lost 4 bases. The CDR3 has 14 amino acids. The germline CDR1 and CDR2 sequences are MNHEY and SVGAGI.

A single count supports this clone. In DNA, the CDR3 is TGCGCCAGCAGCGAGACGGGGCGAGACTATGGCTACACCTTC. Protein product: CASSETGRDYGYTF. The chain has TRBV5-1 and TRBJ1-2; D is possibly TRBD1 (5 bases). The CDR3 sequence is 14 residues long. The ends were cut back, 4 bases at V and 3 bases at J, with 13 bases in the middle. Germline V lookup: CDR1 SGHRS, CDR2 YFSETQ.

CDR3 sequence reads: CASSLDRGNTEAFF. The CDR3 DNA sequence: TGCGCCAGCAGCTTGGACAGGGGTAACACTGAAGCTTTCTTT. The chain uses TRBV5-1 and TRBJ1-1; the match to TRBD1 covers 7 bases. The trim removed 0 bases at V and 2 bases at J, leaving 1 base unmatched. The CDR3 has 14 residues. CDR1 is SGHRS and CDR2 is YFSETQ in the germline V gene.

The chain uses TRBV4-3 and TRBJ2-1; 9 bases are shared with TRBD2. V shed 0 bases and J 8 bases; nucleotides not matched to a gene: 14. Germline lookup yields CDR1 LGHNA and CDR2 YSLEER. CDR3 length: 18 residues. The CDR3 loop is CASSQDSPAGGFRYEQFF. CDR3 nucleotides: TGCGCCAGCAGCCAAGATAGCCCAGCGGGGGGCTTCCGGTATGAGCAGTTCTTC.

The genes are TRBV24-1 and TRBJ1-1, with no clear D. CDR1 and CDR2 from the germline V gene are KGHDR and SFDVKD. V was pared by 4 bases and J by 1 base, with 3 bases between. This CDR3 is 12 amino acids long. In DNA, the CDR3 is TGTGCCACCAGTGACGCGAACACTGAAGCTTTCTTT. This sequence encodes CATSDANTEAFF.

This chain connects TRBV28 to TRBJ1-1; 8 bases match TRBD1. V gave up 2 bases and J gave up 11 bases; unmatched junction bases: 1. Germline V gene sequence: CDR1 MDHEN, CDR2 SYDVKM. The CDR3 length is 11 residues. This CDR3 reads CASSLNRGAFF. CDR3 in DNA: TGTGCCAGCAGTTTAAACAGGGGGGCTTTCTTT.

The chain uses TRBV28 and TRBJ1-2; TRBD1 matches 9 bases. The V gene's germline CDR1 is MDHEN and CDR2 SYDVKM. Trimming at V came to 4 bases and at J to 3 bases, leaving 6 bases not matched to a gene. The CDR3 has 15 residues. CDR3 protein: CASSSYRGQDYGYTF. The CDR3 region has the DNA TGTGCCAGCAGTTCGTACAGGGGGCAGGACTATGGCTACACCTTC.

The chain couples TRBV6-5 to TRBJ2-7; 13 bases are shared with TRBD2. J lost 6 bases, V lost 4 bases, and 6 bases had no gene match. This CDR3 has 15 amino acids. The germline V gene encodes CDR1 MNHEY and CDR2 SVGAGI. The CDR3 region has the DNA TGTGCCAGCAGTTGGACTAGCGGGAGTTTAGGCGAGCAGTACTTC. This encodes CASSWTSGSLGEQYF.

The chain uses TRBV19 and TRBJ2-1, with 7 bases fitting TRBD1. Germline V gives CDR1 LNHDA, CDR2 SQIVND (reference sequence). This CDR3 spans 17 amino acids. The ends lost 4 bases at V and 3 bases at J; junction bases unmatched: 12. The CDR3 here is CASSTLTGTENYNEQFF. The CDR3 DNA sequence: TGTGCCAGTAGTACGCTCACCGGGACAGAGAACTACAATGAGCAGTTCTTC.

The chain carries TRBV24-1 and TRBJ1-2; D not certain. Trimming took 6 bases from V and 0 from J, leaving 7 bases between them. Germline CDR1 KGHDR, CDR2 SFDVKD. This CDR3 is built from 13 residues. The CDR3 DNA follows: TGTGCCACCAGTACAAATCCTAACTATGGCTACACCTTC. This sequence encodes CATSTNPNYGYTF.

The rearrangement links TRBV6-1 to TRBJ2-6; D remains ambiguous. CDR3 length equals 13 residues. V lost 1 base and J 5 bases, leaving 3 bases between the germline ends. Germline CDR1 reads MNHNS; CDR2 reads SASEGT. The CDR3 here is CASSEGWANVLTF. The CDR3 nucleotides read TGTGCCAGCAGTGAAGGCTGGGCCAACGTCCTGACTTTC.

The rearrangement links TRBV2 to TRBJ1-5; TRBD1 matches at 9 bases. Germline loops: CDR1 SNHLY, CDR2 FYNNEI. J lost 6 bases, V lost 4 bases, and 7 bases had no gene match. The CDR3 runs to 15 residues. The CDR3 DNA reads as TGTGCCAGCAGTGGTCCGGGACAGGGCTTTCAGCCCCAGCATTTT. Translation gives CASSGPGQGFQPQHF.

This chain joins TRBV20-1 and TRBJ1-2, with D tentatively TRBD1 (5 bases). Germline V lookup: CDR1 DFQATT, CDR2 SNEGSKA (reference sequence). Trimming removed 3 bases from V and 0 bases from J, with 11 bases in between. The CDR3 is made up of 14 amino acids. The CDR3 DNA reads as TGCAGTGCTAGTACAGGAACCTCTAACTATGGCTACACCTTC. Amino acids: CSASTGTSNYGYTF.

The chain recombines TRBV18 with TRBJ1-4; possible D gene TRBD1, 5 bases. The length of the CDR3 is 14 residues. Trimming stripped 3 bases from V and 14 bases from J, with 19 bases between. Germline CDR1 is KGHSH and CDR2 is LQKENI. CDR3 sequence reads: CASSPPGVGLRLFF. As DNA, the CDR3 is TGTGCCAGCTCACCCCCGGGGGTAGGGTTGCGGCTGTTTTTT. The full variable domain, completed using reference TRBV18 and TRBJ1-4, is NAGVMQNPRHLVRRRGQEARLRCSPMKGHSHVYWYRQLPEEGLKFMVYLQKENIIDESGMPKERFSAEFPKEGPSILRIQQVVRGDSAAYFCASSPPGVGLRLFFGSGTQLSVL.

The chain combines TRBV7-6 with TRBJ1-2; no reliable D call. The germline CDR1 and CDR2 sequences are SGHVS and FNYEAQ. V lost 5 bases and J 8 bases, leaving 21 bases between the germline ends. This CDR3 region has 15 residues. The DNA for the CDR3 is TGTGCCAGCAGCCCGACTATGGACCTACCGGCGGGCTACACCTTC. Protein product: CASSPTMDLPAGYTF.

The chain combines TRBV11-2 with TRBJ2-2, with 9 bases lining up with TRBD2. Trimming removed 3 bases from V and 0 bases from J; junction bases left unmatched: 5. In germline, CDR1 is SGHAT, CDR2 FQNNGV. The CDR3 loop spans 17 amino acids. The CDR3 loop reads CASSFGTSLSNTGELFF. CDR3 bases: TGTGCCAGCAGCTTTGGGACTAGCTTATCGAACACCGGGGAGCTGTTTTTT.

The chain links TRBV11-2 to TRBJ2-7, with 13 bases identical to TRBD2. The J segment lost 1 base and the V segment lost 5 bases, leaving 5 bases of the junction unmatched. This CDR3 comprises 16 residues. CDR1 and CDR2 (germline): SGHAT, FQNNGV. The CDR3 protein is CASSPGTSGVSYEQYF. In DNA, the CDR3 is TGTGCCAGCAGCCCGGGGACTAGCGGGGTTTCCTACGAGCAGTACTTC.

The chain combines TRBV18 with TRBJ2-7; 7 nucleotides align to TRBD2. The trim removed 5 bases at V and 0 bases at J, leaving 7 bases unmatched. The CDR3 has 15 amino acids. Germline CDR1 reads KGHSH; CDR2 reads LQKENI. CDR3 residues: CASSGFSGRSYEQYF. CDR3 in DNA: TGTGCCAGCTCAGGTTTTAGCGGGCGCTCCTACGAGCAGTACTTC. The full variable domain, rest sourced from reference TRBV18 and TRBJ2-7, is NAGVMQNPRHLVRRRGQEARLRCSPMKGHSHVYWYRQLPEEGLKFMVYLQKENIIDESGMPKERFSAEFPKEGPSILRIQQVVRGDSAAYFCASSGFSGRSYEQYFGPGTRLTVT.

The genes are TRBV5-1 and TRBJ1-5; TRBD1 is a possible D gene (5 bases). The germline CDR1 and CDR2 sequences are SGHRS and YFSETQ. This CDR3 is built from 15 residues. Trimming removed 4 bases at V and 2 bases at J, with 13 bases between. The CDR3 reads CASSLDTAGNQPQHF. CDR3 nucleotides: TGCGCCAGCAGCCTGGACACGGCGGGCAATCAGCCCCAGCATTTT.

CDR3 sequence: CASSTSGTGALQYF. CDR3 in DNA: TGTGCCAGCAGCACTTCCGGGACAGGGGCCCTACAGTACTTC. The V gene is TRBV6-2 or TRBV6-3, the J gene TRBJ2-7; 10 bases line up with TRBD1. The CDR3 runs to 14 residues. Germline CDR1 and CDR2: MNHEY and SVGEGT. Germline trimming cut 6 bases from V and 10 bases from J; bases unmatched to any gene: 12.